These 5 T cell receptor beta chains came from one sample sequenced in a study of blood T cell repertoires in COVID-19. Generated by immunoSEQ multiplex PCR, the TCRdb table keeps only in-frame clones and is missing some. The sample has roughly 140,000 clones, 84% seen once. Sequences were obtained from peripheral blood. These receptors all come from a woman older than 75 in a cohort sampled during active or convalescent COVID-19.

V is TRBV7-9 and J is TRBJ1-2; 8 bases agree with TRBD1. From germline, CDR1 is SEHNR and CDR2 FQNEAQ (reference sequence). J lost 3 bases, V lost 0 bases, and 15 bases had no gene match. The CDR3 sequence is 19 residues long. The DNA of the CDR3 is TGTGCCAGCAGCTTAGCCGCGTTTCGGCAGGGGGCGAGGGACTATGGCTACACCTTC. Its protein is CASSLAAFRQGARDYGYTF.

V usage is TRBV7-3 and J usage is TRBJ2-3; D is ambiguous. V was cut by 5 bases and J by 1 base, with 10 bases left in between. This CDR3 is 14 amino acids long. Germline V gene lookup returns CDR1 SGHTA and CDR2 FQGTGA. The CDR3 spells CASSEVRGTDTQYF. The DNA for the CDR3 is TGTGCCAGCAGCGAGGTACGAGGCACAGATACGCAGTATTTT.

This clone was counted a few times. The J gene is TRBJ1-6, the V gene TRBV4-2; D gene unclear. Looked up from germline, CDR1 is LGHNA and CDR2 is YNFKEQ. The CDR3 is 14 residues long. Deletions cut 2 bases from V and 7 bases from J, with 9 bases between. DNA of the CDR3: TGTGCCAGCAGCCAAACCCAGTCCAATTCACCCCTCCACTTT. Its protein product is CASSQTQSNSPLHF.

The chain links TRBV5-4 to TRBJ2-2, with 7 bases identical to TRBD1. Trimming removed 2 bases from V and 6 bases from J; junction bases left unmatched: 7. Germline CDR1 is SGHNT and CDR2 is YYREEE (reference sequence). CDR3 length: 15 residues. The CDR3 coding sequence is TGTGCCAGCAGCTTAGAATACAGGGGCGCCGGGGAGCTGTTTTTT. Protein product: CASSLEYRGAGELFF. The full variable domain, rest sourced from reference TRBV5-4 and TRBJ2-2, is ETGVTQSPTHLIKTRGQQVTLRCSSQSGHNTVSWYQQALGQGPQFIFQYYREEENGRGNFPPRFSGLQFPNYSSELNVNALELDDSALYLCASSLEYRGAGELFFGEGSRLTVL.

The chain recombines TRBV5-1 with TRBJ1-2; D is possibly TRBD1 (5 bases). The CDR3 contains 14 residues. V was cut by 0 bases and J by 7 bases, with 13 bases left in between. Germline V lookup: CDR1 SGHRS, CDR2 YFSETQ. The CDR3 bases are TGCGCCAGCAGCTTGGAACAGGCCAGAGGTGGCTACACCTTC. This encodes CASSLEQARGGYTF.